The 24 T cell receptor beta chains given below trace back to one sample, sequenced in a study of cytomegalovirus exposure and HLA in healthy donors. The study ran its PCR with 60 Vbeta and 13 Jbeta primers. This table comes from immunoSEQ multiplex PCR, and its TCRdb copy is limited to in-frame clones, with some not included. The sample shows roughly 160,000 clones, less than 90% of them seen only once. Input material: PBMCs. These receptors all stem from a man aged 30-40 years in good health and CMV-seronegative.

The V call is TRBV5-1, the J call TRBJ2-5; D is unresolved. The ends were cut back, 0 bases at V and 5 bases at J, with 8 bases in the middle. This CDR3 has 13 residues. Per germline, CDR1 SGHRS and CDR2 YFSETQ. CDR3 nucleotide sequence: TGCGCCAGCAGCTTGGTTGGGCCCGAGACCCAGTACTTC. Its translation: CASSLVGPETQYF.

The rearrangement joins TRBV14 to TRBJ1-6; D ambiguous. Trimming took 1 base from V and 5 from J, leaving 9 bases between them. This CDR3 is 15 amino acids long. Per the germline V gene, CDR1 is SGHDN and CDR2 is FVKESK. The CDR3 DNA sequence: TGTGCCAGCAGCCAAGTACAGTACCATAATTCACCCCTCCACTTT. Its protein product is CASSQVQYHNSPLHF.

The rearrangement joins TRBV5-8 to TRBJ2-3, with D possibly TRBD2 on 5 matching bases. The length of the CDR3 is 14 residues. Trimming cost V 4 bases and J 3 bases, with 12 bases left between them. The germline V gene has CDR1 SGHTS and CDR2 YDEGEE. CDR3: CASSTGYLTDTQYF. Here the CDR3 DNA reads TGTGCCAGCAGCACGGGATATTTGACAGATACGCAGTATTTT.

The chain recombines TRBV10-2 with TRBJ2-7, with a tentative D call TRBD1 (5 bases). From germline, CDR1 is WSHSY and CDR2 SAAADI. Trimming removed 3 bases at V and 5 bases at J, with 8 bases between. The length of the CDR3 is 12 residues. The CDR3 DNA sequence: TGCGCCAGCAGTGACCACAGGAACGAGCAGTACTTC. Amino acids: CASSDHRNEQYF.

The V call is TRBV7-2, the J call TRBJ1-5; maybe TRBD1 (5 bases). V lost 1 base, J lost 2 bases, and 15 bases lay in between. Germline CDR1 and CDR2: SGHTA and FQGNSA. The CDR3 spans 17 residues. Written as DNA, the CDR3 is TGTGCCAGCAGCTTAGGATTGGGGGGGTTTGGCAATCAGCCCCAGCATTTT. Translating gives CASSLGLGGFGNQPQHF.

This clone was seen a handful of times. The J gene is TRBJ1-1, the V gene TRBV21-1; the table calls TRBD1, which could not be checked here. TRBV21-1 is described as a pseudogene. The CDR3 extends over 18 amino acids. Here the CDR3 DNA reads TGTGCCAGCACCGACAATAGAGAGGACAGGGGACTGAACACTGAAGCTTTCTTT. This gives the protein CASTDNREDRGLNTEAFF.

This chain uses TRBV1 with TRBJ2-1; TRBD2, the table's D call, was not compared with the DNA. TRBV1 is an annotated pseudogene. This CDR3 spans 22 amino acids. The DNA of the CDR3 is TGCACCAGCAGCCAAGTTCGAACTACCGGGACTAGCGGGGGGACCTCCTACAATGAGCAGTTCTTC. Its protein is CTSSQVRTTGTSGGTSYNEQFF.

The genes are TRBV5-8 and TRBJ2-3, with 7 bases aligning to TRBD1. Germline V CDR1 and CDR2: SGHTS, YDEGEE. The CDR3 runs 15 residues. J was trimmed by 2 bases and V by 3 bases; bases with no gene match: 6. The CDR3 is CASSSGTVSTDTQYF. The DNA of the CDR3 is TGTGCCAGCAGCTCAGGGACAGTGTCCACAGATACGCAGTATTTT.

The genes are TRBV6-4 and TRBJ2-7; TRBD2 is a possible D gene (5 bases). Germline-derived CDR1 and CDR2 are MRHNA and SNTAGT. The CDR3 is made up of 15 amino acids. V dropped 5 bases and J dropped 1 base, with 15 bases sitting between them. CDR3 in DNA: TGTGCCAGCAGTTTACTGGTGGGAGCTTCCTACGAGCAGTACTTC. It is translated as CASSLLVGASYEQYF.

The chain has TRBV11-2 and TRBJ1-2, with 9 bases identical to TRBD1. Germline CDR1 reads SGHAT; CDR2 reads FQNNGV. Trimming removed 1 base from V and 0 bases from J; junction bases left unmatched: 9. This CDR3 region has 18 residues. CDR3 sequence (DNA): TGTGCCAGCAGCTTAGGTGGGGACAGGGCCCGTACTAACTATGGCTACACCTTC. Protein product: CASSLGGDRARTNYGYTF.

This clone has just a few counts. The chain is built from TRBV28 and TRBJ2-7, with TRBD2 identical over 9 bases. This CDR3 has 14 amino acids. The V segment lost 6 bases and the J segment 6 bases; nucleotides outside the gene matches: 9. Per the germline V gene, CDR1 is MDHEN and CDR2 is SYDVKM. The CDR3 here is CASSRGGGAPEQYF. For the CDR3, the DNA is TGTGCCAGCAGCCGGGGCGGGGGGGCCCCCGAGCAGTACTTC.

V is TRBV5-1 and J is TRBJ2-3, with 9 bases aligning to TRBD1. Germline V gene data show CDR1 as SGHRS and CDR2 as YFSETQ. This CDR3 is 15 amino acids long. Trimming took 4 bases from V and 1 from J; bases not matched to a gene: 4. For the CDR3, the DNA is TGCGCCAGCAGCCCTAGGACAGGGGGCACAGATACGCAGTATTTT. Its translation: CASSPRTGGTDTQYF.

This clone was counted a single time. This rearrangement joins TRBV4-1 to TRBJ2-3; 8 bases are a match to TRBD1. Germline assignment: CDR1 MGHRA and CDR2 YSYEKL. The V gene end was trimmed by 0 bases and the J gene end by 7 bases; junction bases not matched to a gene: 12. CDR3 length: 17 amino acids. The CDR3 reads CASSQDHQGAVINTQYF. DNA of the CDR3: TGCGCCAGCAGCCAAGATCACCAGGGGGCCGTTATAAATACGCAGTATTTT.

The chain combines TRBV4-2 with TRBJ2-5, with D perhaps matching TRBD1 (7 bases). The CDR3 totals 15 residues. Germline CDR1 and CDR2: LGHNA and YNFKEQ. Trimming stripped 4 bases from V and 0 bases from J, with 12 bases between. CDR3 DNA: TGTGCCAGCAGCCCATCAGGGGGGTACCAAGAGACCCAGTACTTC. It is translated as CASSPSGGYQETQYF.

The gene calls are TRBV10-3 and TRBJ2-2, with D possibly being TRBD1 (5 bases). The CDR3 totals 13 residues. Looked up from germline, CDR1 is ENHRY and CDR2 is SYGVKD. V shed 5 bases and J shed 4 bases, with 8 bases lying between them. The CDR3: CAISRDSTGELFF. CDR3 coding DNA: TGTGCCATCAGTCGCGACAGCACCGGGGAGCTGTTTTTT.

The chain recombines TRBV4-2 with TRBJ2-5; 9 bases fit TRBD1. Germline assignment: CDR1 LGHNA and CDR2 YNFKEQ. Unmatched junction bases numbered 9, after V lost 6 bases and J lost 4 bases. The CDR3 consists of 15 residues. The CDR3: CASSSTGGALETQYF. The CDR3 bases are TGTGCCAGCAGTTCAACAGGGGGCGCATTAGAGACCCAGTACTTC.

This clone was detected only a few times. The chain carries TRBV10-1 and TRBJ2-3, with 7 bases aligning to TRBD1. The germline CDR1 and CDR2 sequences are WNHNN and SYGVQD (reference sequence). The CDR3 extends over 18 amino acids. V lost 2 bases to trimming and J lost 0 bases; unmatched junction nucleotides: 11. The DNA of the CDR3 is TGCGCCAGCAGTGAGAAACCGGGACAGATTCCTAGCACAGATACGCAGTATTTT. Protein: CASSEKPGQIPSTDTQYF.

The chain is built from TRBV15 and TRBJ2-7; 12 nucleotides align to TRBD2. V was clipped by 0 bases and J by 2 bases; unmatched bases: 11. Germline assignment: CDR1 LNHNV and CDR2 YYDKDF (reference sequence). The CDR3 runs 19 residues. The CDR3 DNA reads as TGTGCCACCAGCAGAGATGTGAGGACTAGCGGGATTCTCGCCTACGAGCAGTACTTC. This codes for CATSRDVRTSGILAYEQYF. The full variable domain, with the rest looked up from reference TRBV15 and TRBJ2-7, is DAMVIQNPRYQVTQFGKPVTLSCSQTLNHNVMYWYQQKSSQAPKLLFHYYDKDFNNEADTPDNFQSRRPNTSFCFLDIRSPGLGDTAMYLCATSRDVRTSGILAYEQYFGPGTRLTVT.

The chain combines TRBV25-1 with TRBJ2-1; D is unresolved. Trimming shortened V by 6 bases and J by 9 bases, and 12 bases separated the two germline ends. The CDR3 covers 12 residues. Germline CDR1 and CDR2: MGHDK and SYGVNS. DNA for the CDR3: TGTGCCAGCAGCCAACAGAGAACTGAGCAGTTCTTC. It yields the protein CASSQQRTEQFF.

The rearrangement uses TRBV28 and TRBJ2-3; 7 positions match TRBD2. CDR1 is MDHEN, CDR2 SYDVKM, per germline. The CDR3 consists of 15 residues. The V gene end was trimmed by 6 bases and the J gene end by 3 bases; junction bases not matched to a gene: 9. The CDR3: CASRTMRERTDTQYF. The CDR3 coding sequence is TGTGCCAGCAGAACCATGCGGGAGAGGACAGATACGCAGTATTTT.

V usage is TRBV7-9 and J usage is TRBJ2-5, with 8 positions matching TRBD1. TRBJ2-7 explains the end of the DNA better; the J call may be wrong. Looked up from germline, CDR1 is SEHNR and CDR2 is FQNEAQ (reference sequence). The CDR3 loop spans 13 amino acids. CDR3 sequence: CASSRGQGDEQYF. The DNA for the CDR3 is TGTGCCAGCAGCCGCGGACAGGGTGACGAGCAGTACTTC.

This chain joins TRBV5-4 and TRBJ1-2; tentatively, D is TRBD1 (6 bases). The CDR3 consists of 15 residues. V lost 4 bases and J lost 3, with 16 bases in between. Germline-derived CDR1 and CDR2 are SGHNT and YYREEE (reference sequence). The CDR3 loop is CASSPQQGPDYGYTF. CDR3 coding DNA: TGTGCCAGCAGCCCCCAACAGGGACCAGACTATGGCTACACCTTC. Together with reference TRBV5-4 and TRBJ1-2, the CDR3 gives the full variable domain: ETGVTQSPTHLIKTRGQQVTLRCSSQSGHNTVSWYQQALGQGPQFIFQYYREEENGRGNFPPRFSGLQFPNYSSELNVNALELDDSALYLCASSPQQGPDYGYTFGSGTRLTVV.

This clone was seen a few times. The chain has TRBV5-1 and TRBJ2-7; tentative D call: TRBD2 (6 bases). V lost 4 bases and J lost 4, with 9 bases in between. The V gene's germline CDR1 is SGHRS and CDR2 YFSETQ. This CDR3 contains 12 residues. The CDR3 DNA sequence: TGCGCCAGCAGCGACGGGAGTTACGAGCAGTACTTC. As protein: CASSDGSYEQYF.

The V gene is TRBV15, the J gene TRBJ1-1; the D gene is possibly TRBD1 (6 bases). The germline V gene encodes CDR1 LNHNV and CDR2 YYDKDF (reference sequence). Trimming took off 2 bases at V and 1 base at J, with 17 bases between the two ends. The CDR3 extends over 17 amino acids. The CDR3 sequence is CATSRQYGRGGNTEAFF. The CDR3 bases are TGTGCCACCAGCAGACAATATGGGAGGGGGGGGAACACTGAAGCTTTCTTT.